The clone carrying this TCR beta chain occurred a few times. This specimen comes from a study of T-cell reconstitution after alpha-beta-depleted transplantation in children. Preparation of the TCRbeta library was carried out with unique molecular identifiers. TCRdb passed the PCR reads through MiXCR, listing each CDR3 protein once. The table lists some 530,000 distinct CDR3 sequences, 12% of them singletons. The CDR3 spans 18 residues. With V trimmed by 8 bases and J by 3 bases, 15 bases remained unmatched. The gene calls are TRBV12-3 or TRBV12-4 and TRBJ2-3, with 12 nucleotides matching TRBD2. The clonotype comes from a human donor who donated a stem cell graft to a child with combined immunodeficiency. Here the sequenced sample was PBMCs from the stem cell graft donor, taken from the stem cell graft. The CDR3, as DNA: TGTGCCAGCGCGTACGAGCCGGCTAGCGGGGGGGCAACAGATACGCAGTATTTT. This sequence encodes CASAYEPASGGATDTQYF.